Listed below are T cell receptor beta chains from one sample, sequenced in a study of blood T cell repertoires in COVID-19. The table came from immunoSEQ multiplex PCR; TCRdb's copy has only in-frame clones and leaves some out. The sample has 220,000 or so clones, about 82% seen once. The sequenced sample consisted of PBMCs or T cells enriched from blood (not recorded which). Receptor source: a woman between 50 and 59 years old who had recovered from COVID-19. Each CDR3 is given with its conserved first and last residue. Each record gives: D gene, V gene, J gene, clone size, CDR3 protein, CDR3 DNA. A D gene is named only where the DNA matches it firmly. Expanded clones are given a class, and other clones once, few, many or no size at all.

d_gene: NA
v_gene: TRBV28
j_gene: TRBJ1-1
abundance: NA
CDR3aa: CASSYPFRTGTEAFF
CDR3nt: TGTGCCAGCAGTTACCCTTTTCGAACGGGCACTGAAGCTTTCTTT

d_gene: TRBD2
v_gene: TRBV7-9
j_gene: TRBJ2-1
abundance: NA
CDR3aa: CASSPKRLAGDNEQFF
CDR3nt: TGTGCCAGCAGCCCGAAGCGACTAGCGGGCGACAATGAGCAGTTCTTC

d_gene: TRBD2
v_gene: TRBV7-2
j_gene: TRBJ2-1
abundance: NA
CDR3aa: CASSLISGRGYNEQFF
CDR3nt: TGTGCCAGCAGCTTAATAAGCGGGAGAGGCTACAATGAGCAGTTCTTC

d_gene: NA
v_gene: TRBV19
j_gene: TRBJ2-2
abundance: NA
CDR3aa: CASSRQGYTGELFF
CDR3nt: TGTGCCAGTAGTCGCCAGGGCTACACCGGGGAGCTGTTTTTT

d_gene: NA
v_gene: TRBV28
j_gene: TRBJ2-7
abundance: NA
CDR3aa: CASSSRDTWGEQYF
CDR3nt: TGTGCCAGCAGTTCCCGGGACACCTGGGGAGAGCAGTACTTC

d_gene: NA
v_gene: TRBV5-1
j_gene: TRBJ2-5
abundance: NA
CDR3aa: CASSLVAGGAETQYF
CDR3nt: TGCGCCAGCAGCTTGGTTGCGGGCGGGGCAGAGACCCAGTACTTC

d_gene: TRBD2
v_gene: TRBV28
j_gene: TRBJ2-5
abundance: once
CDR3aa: CASSLAARLAGGETQYF
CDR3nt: TGTGCCAGCAGCTTGGCAGCGAGGCTAGCGGGAGGAGAGACCCAGTACTTC

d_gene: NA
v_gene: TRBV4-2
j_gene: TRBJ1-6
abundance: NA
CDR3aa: CASSQDAGPIDSPLHF
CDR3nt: TGTGCCAGCAGCCAAGATGCAGGGCCGATCGATTCACCCCTCCACTTT

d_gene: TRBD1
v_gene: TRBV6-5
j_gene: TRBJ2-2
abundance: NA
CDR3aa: CASTEGQEIGELFF
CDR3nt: TGTGCCAGCACCGAGGGACAGGAGATCGGGGAGCTGTTTTTT

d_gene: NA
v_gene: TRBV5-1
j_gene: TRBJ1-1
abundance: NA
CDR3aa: CASSLTGLDTEAFF
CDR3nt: TGCGCCAGCAGCTTGACAGGGTTGGACACTGAAGCTTTCTTT

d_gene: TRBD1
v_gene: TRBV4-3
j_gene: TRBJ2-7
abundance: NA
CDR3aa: CASSQDWGTGTAYEQYF
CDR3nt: TGCGCCAGCAGCCAAGATTGGGGAACCGGGACAGCCTACGAGCAGTACTTC

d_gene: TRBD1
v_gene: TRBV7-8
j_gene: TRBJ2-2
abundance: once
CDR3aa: CASSLALGGLAGELFF
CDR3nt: TGTGCCAGCAGCTTAGCGCTAGGGGGCTTGGCCGGGGAGCTGTTTTTT

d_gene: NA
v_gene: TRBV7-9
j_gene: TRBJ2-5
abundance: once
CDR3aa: CASSLTGFSETQYF
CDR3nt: TGTGCCAGCAGCCTGACGGGTTTTAGCGAGACCCAGTACTTC

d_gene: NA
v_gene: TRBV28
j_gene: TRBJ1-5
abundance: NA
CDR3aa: CASSNLPRLSNQPQHF
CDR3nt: TGTGCCAGCAGTAACCTCCCGCGGCTTAGCAATCAGCCCCAGCATTTT

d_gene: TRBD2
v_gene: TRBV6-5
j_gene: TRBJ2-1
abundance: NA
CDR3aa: CASSTGLAGRDEQFF
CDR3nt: TGTGCCAGCAGCACGGGACTAGCGGGAAGGGATGAGCAGTTCTTC

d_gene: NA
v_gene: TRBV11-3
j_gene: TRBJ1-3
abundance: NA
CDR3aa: CASSPGGDPGNTIYF
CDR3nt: TGTGCCAGCAGCCCCGGGGGGGACCCCGGAAACACCATATATTTT

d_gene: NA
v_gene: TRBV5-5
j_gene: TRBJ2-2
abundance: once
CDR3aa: CASSLWLTNTGELFF
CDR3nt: TGTGCCAGCAGCTTGTGGCTGACGAACACCGGGGAGCTGTTTTTT

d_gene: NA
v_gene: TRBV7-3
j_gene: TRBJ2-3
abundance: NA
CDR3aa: CASSLSRQDSDTQYF
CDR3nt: TGTGCCAGCAGCTTATCTCGACAGGATTCGGATACGCAGTATTTT

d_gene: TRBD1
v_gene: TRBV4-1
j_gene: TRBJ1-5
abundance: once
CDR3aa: CASSQTGGGNQPQHF
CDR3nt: TGCGCCAGCAGCCAGACAGGGGGCGGCAATCAGCCCCAGCATTTT

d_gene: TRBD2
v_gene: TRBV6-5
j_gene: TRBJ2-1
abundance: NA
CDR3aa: CASTGGSSYNEQFF
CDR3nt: TGTGCCAGCACCGGGGGGTCTTCCTACAATGAGCAGTTCTTC

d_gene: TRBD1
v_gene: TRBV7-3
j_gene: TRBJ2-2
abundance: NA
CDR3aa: CASSAGQGPPGELFF
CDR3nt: TGTGCCAGCAGCGCTGGACAGGGCCCCCCCGGGGAGCTGTTTTTT

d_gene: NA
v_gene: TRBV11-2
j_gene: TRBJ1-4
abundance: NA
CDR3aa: CASSLDQNEKLFF
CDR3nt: TGTGCCAGCAGCTTAGATCAGAATGAAAAACTGTTTTTT

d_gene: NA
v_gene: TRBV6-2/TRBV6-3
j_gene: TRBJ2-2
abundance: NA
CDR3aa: CASSSRVGTGELFF
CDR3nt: TGTGCCAGCAGTTCTCGGGTAGGCACCGGGGAGCTGTTTTTT

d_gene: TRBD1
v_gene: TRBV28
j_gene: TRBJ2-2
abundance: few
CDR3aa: CASGTANTGELFF
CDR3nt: TGTGCCAGTGGGACAGCGAACACCGGGGAGCTGTTTTTT

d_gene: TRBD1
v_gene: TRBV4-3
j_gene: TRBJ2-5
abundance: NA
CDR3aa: CASSRWGQQETQYF
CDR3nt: TGCGCCAGCAGCCGATGGGGACAGCAAGAGACCCAGTACTTC

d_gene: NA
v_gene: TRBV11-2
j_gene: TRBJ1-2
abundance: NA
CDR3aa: CASSQDAGHYGYTF
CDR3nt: TGTGCCAGCAGCCAAGATGCGGGCCACTATGGCTACACCTTC

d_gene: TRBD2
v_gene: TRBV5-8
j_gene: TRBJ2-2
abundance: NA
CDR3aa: CASNGLAGSGELFF
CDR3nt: TGTGCCAGCAATGGACTAGCGGGATCCGGGGAGCTGTTTTTT

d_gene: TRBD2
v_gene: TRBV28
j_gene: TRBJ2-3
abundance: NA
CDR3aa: CASSLAGAGADTQYF
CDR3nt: TGTGCCAGCAGTTTAGCGGGAGCCGGGGCAGATACGCAGTATTTT

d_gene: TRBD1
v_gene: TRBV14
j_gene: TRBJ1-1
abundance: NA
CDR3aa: CASSQRQGPGAFF
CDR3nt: TGTGCCAGCAGCCAGAGACAGGGCCCTGGAGCTTTCTTT

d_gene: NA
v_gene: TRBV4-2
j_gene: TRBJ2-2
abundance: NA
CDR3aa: CASSLDRNTGELFF
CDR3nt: TGTGCCAGCAGCCTTGACAGGAACACCGGGGAGCTGTTTTTT

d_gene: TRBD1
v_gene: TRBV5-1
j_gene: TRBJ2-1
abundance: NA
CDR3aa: CASSQDRENNEQFF
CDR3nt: TGCGCCAGCAGCCAGGACAGGGAAAATAATGAGCAGTTCTTC

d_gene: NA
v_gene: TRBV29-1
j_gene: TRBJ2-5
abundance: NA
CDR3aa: CSVRGTRETQYF
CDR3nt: TGCAGCGTCCGGGGGACCAGGGAGACCCAGTACTTC

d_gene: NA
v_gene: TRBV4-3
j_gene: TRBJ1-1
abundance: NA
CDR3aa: CASSPKAVNTEAFF
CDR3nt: TGCGCCAGCAGCCCTAAGGCGGTGAACACTGAAGCTTTCTTT

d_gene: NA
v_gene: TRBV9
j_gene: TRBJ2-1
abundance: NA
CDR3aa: CASSTYKTPFF
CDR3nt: TGTGCCAGCAGCACCTACAAGACTCCGTTCTTC

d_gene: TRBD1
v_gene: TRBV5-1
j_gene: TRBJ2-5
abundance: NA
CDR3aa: CASNFGDRGQETQYF
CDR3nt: TGCGCCAGCAACTTCGGTGACAGGGGGCAAGAGACCCAGTACTTC

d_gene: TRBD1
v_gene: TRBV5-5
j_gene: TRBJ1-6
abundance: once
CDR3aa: CASTQRTGVNSPLHF
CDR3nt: TGTGCCAGCACCCAACGGACAGGCGTAAATTCACCCCTCCACTTT

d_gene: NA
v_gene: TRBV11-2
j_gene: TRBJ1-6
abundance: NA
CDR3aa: CASSPLTGKNSPLHF
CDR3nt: TGTGCCAGCAGCCCTCTAACAGGGAAGAATTCACCCCTCCACTTT

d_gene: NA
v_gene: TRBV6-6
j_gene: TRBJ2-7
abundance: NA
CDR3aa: CASSYFEQGAFF
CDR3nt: TGTGCCAGCAGTTACTTCGAACAGGGTGCCTTCTTC

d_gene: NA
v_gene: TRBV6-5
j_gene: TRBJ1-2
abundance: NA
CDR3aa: CASRATGLANYGYTF
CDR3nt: TGTGCCAGCAGGGCGACAGGACTCGCTAACTATGGCTACACCTTC

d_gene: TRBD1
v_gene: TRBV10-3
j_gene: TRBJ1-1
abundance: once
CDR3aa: CAIRETGTAEAFF
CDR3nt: TGTGCCATCAGAGAGACCGGGACAGCTGAAGCTTTCTTT

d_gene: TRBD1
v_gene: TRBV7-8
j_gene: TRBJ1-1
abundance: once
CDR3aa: CASSYRIDPRGQEGEAFF
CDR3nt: TGTGCCAGCAGCTACCGAATAGATCCCAGGGGGCAAGAGGGTGAAGCTTTCTTT

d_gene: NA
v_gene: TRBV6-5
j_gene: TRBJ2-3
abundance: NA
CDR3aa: CASSYSGGADTQYF
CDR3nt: TGTGCCAGCAGTTACTCAGGAGGAGCAGATACGCAGTATTTT

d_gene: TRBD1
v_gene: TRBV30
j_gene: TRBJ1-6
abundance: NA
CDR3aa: CAWARRQGTNNSPLHF
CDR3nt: TGTGCCTGGGCCCGGCGACAGGGGACCAATAATTCACCCCTCCACTTT

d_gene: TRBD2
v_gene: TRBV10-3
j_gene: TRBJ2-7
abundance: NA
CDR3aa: CAISESGTSGSYEQYF
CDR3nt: TGTGCCATCAGTGAGTCCGGGACTAGCGGTTCCTACGAGCAGTACTTC

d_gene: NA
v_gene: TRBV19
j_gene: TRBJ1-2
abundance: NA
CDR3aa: CASSIVGQLYGYTF
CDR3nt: TGTGCCAGTAGTATAGTTGGACAGCTCTATGGCTACACCTTC

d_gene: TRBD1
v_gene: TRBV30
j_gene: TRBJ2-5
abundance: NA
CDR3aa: CAWSVDRGVETQYF
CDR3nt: TGTGCCTGGAGTGTGGACAGGGGGGTAGAGACCCAGTACTTC

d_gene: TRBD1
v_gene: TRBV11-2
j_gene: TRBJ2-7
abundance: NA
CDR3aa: CASSPKLYDRGDEQYF
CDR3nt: TGTGCCAGCAGCCCTAAGTTGTATGACAGGGGAGACGAGCAGTACTTC

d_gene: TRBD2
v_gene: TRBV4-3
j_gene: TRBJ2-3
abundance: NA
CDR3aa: CASSQSMVAGATDTQYF
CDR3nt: TGCGCCAGCAGCCAAAGTATGGTAGCGGGGGCCACAGATACGCAGTATTTT

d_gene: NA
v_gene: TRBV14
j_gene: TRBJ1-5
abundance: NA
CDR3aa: CASSHKGDFSNQPQHF
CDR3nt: TGTGCCAGCAGCCATAAAGGGGATTTCAGCAATCAGCCCCAGCATTTT

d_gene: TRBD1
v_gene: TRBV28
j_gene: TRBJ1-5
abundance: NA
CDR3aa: CASSLWGQGLIKPQHF
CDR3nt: TGTGCCAGCAGTTTATGGGGACAGGGTTTAATTAAGCCCCAGCATTTT

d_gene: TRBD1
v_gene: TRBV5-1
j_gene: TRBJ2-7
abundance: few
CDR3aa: CASSGSTGGFHEQYF
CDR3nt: TGCGCCAGCAGCGGGTCAACAGGGGGCTTCCACGAGCAGTACTTC

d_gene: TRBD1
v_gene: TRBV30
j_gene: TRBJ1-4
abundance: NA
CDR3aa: CAWSADRVANEKLFF
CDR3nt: TGTGCCTGGAGTGCAGACAGGGTGGCTAATGAAAAACTGTTTTTT

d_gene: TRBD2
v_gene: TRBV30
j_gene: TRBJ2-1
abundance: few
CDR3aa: CAWTSGLAGYNEQFF
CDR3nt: TGTGCCTGGACCTCGGGACTAGCGGGGTACAATGAGCAGTTCTTC

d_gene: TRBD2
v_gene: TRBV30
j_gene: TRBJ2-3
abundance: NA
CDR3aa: CAWSVRAGATDTQYF
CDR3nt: TGTGCCTGGAGTGTACGAGCGGGAGCTACAGATACGCAGTATTTT